The rows below give T cell receptor beta chains drawn from one sample of a study of T cells after yellow fever vaccination. TCRdb ran MiXCR on the 5' RACE reads and lists one entry per CDR3 protein. The profile covers about 350,000 distinct CDR3 sequences, with roughly 4.3% appearing a single time and approximately 23% taken by the ten largest. Specimen: PBMCs, collected 5 days after the yellow fever booster vaccination. The origin of the receptors is a man aged 18 to 30 who received the YFV17D yellow fever vaccine. CDR3s include the opening cysteine and the closing phenylalanine or tryptophan. Size is stated for part of the rows, as once, few or many counts, or as a class when the clone is expanded.

CSARSQQGPFYGYTF	TRBJ1-2	TRBV29-1	-
CSAVRDVYGYTF	TRBJ1-2	TRBV20-1	-
CASSPGTDNSEAFF	TRBJ1-1	TRBV7-2	few
CASSYPTGGEGYGYTF	TRBJ1-2	TRBV6-6	many
CASRDSHGGQNIQYF	TRBJ2-4	TRBV5-5	few
CASSPSGQANYGYTF	TRBJ1-2	TRBV3-1	-
CASSPAKANTEAFF	TRBJ1-1	TRBV3-1	-
CASSRPGGGYTF	TRBJ1-2	TRBV6-5	-
CASSSTGSGNTIYF	TRBJ1-3	TRBV11-2	few
CASSPWGGASDEQFF	TRBJ2-1	TRBV18	few
CASRITGTAKRGTEAFF	TRBJ1-1	TRBV5-1	few
CASSLAGQGEETQYF	TRBJ2-5	TRBV7-9	few
CAIRHPGGLMADTQYF	TRBJ2-3	TRBV28	many
CASSQGQGEYTEAFF	TRBJ1-1	TRBV13	-
CASSPQGVGTDTQYF	TRBJ2-3	TRBV19	many
CASSSTRTGELFF	TRBJ2-2	TRBV12-3/TRBV12-4	few
CASSDRDEQYF	TRBJ2-7	TRBV12-3/TRBV12-4	many
CASSLSREDGYTF	TRBJ1-2	TRBV7-9	many
CASSVSDRLSGYTF	TRBJ1-2	TRBV9	many
CASSLRTDRDNQPQHF	TRBJ1-5	TRBV19	few
CSARFSPGETQYF	TRBJ2-5	TRBV20-1	few
CASAGTPGDTQYF	TRBJ2-3	TRBV7-2	many
CASRRQGVITEAFF	TRBJ1-1	TRBV6-2/TRBV6-3	few
CASSQDRGGFRDSPLHF	TRBJ1-6	TRBV4-1	many
CASSYSPDLRGYTF	TRBJ1-2	TRBV6-5	-
CASSLVPNYGYTF	TRBJ1-2	TRBV7-9	many
CASSLIGTLGANVLTF	TRBJ2-6	TRBV5-4	few
CSVVAINTEAFF	TRBJ1-1	TRBV29-1	few
CASSQVLSSGADTQYF	TRBJ2-3	TRBV4-1	-
CASSSYGASSYNEQFF	TRBJ2-1	TRBV5-1	many
CSGSWGVSYEQYF	TRBJ2-7	TRBV29-1	few
CSARPDRIGTQYF	TRBJ2-5	TRBV20-1	-
CASSLGGAGSTDTQYF	TRBJ2-3	TRBV7-3	-
CASSPMLAGGSDEQFF	TRBJ2-1	TRBV18	many
CASTQGGVNIQYF	TRBJ2-4	TRBV6-5	-
CASSPRGGGIYEQYF	TRBJ2-7	TRBV18	few
CASRKGNQPQHF	TRBJ1-5	TRBV19	-
CAISDTAGTGSYEQYF	TRBJ2-7	TRBV10-3	many
CASGTTGVVYEQYF	TRBJ2-7	TRBV10-2	few
CASSQEVARGTDTQYF	TRBJ2-3	TRBV4-2	-
CASSLSEGSGYTF	TRBJ1-2	TRBV27	many
CASSLAVLGAVQETQYF	TRBJ2-5	TRBV5-4	-
CASSGTGKFEQFF	TRBJ2-1	TRBV19	-
CSVEDRDEDNEQFF	TRBJ2-1	TRBV29-1	few
CASSSAGHTIYGYTF	TRBJ1-2	TRBV5-1	-
CASSLIGAGANEQFF	TRBJ2-1	TRBV5-4	-
CASTASGVLQRF	TRBJ1-6	TRBV6-2/TRBV6-3	-
CASSQTGSYEQYF	TRBJ2-7	TRBV5-4	-
CASSLWEETQETQYF	TRBJ2-5	TRBV5-1	many
CASATEIYQETQYF	TRBJ2-5	TRBV5-6	-
CASSYESETIYGYTF	TRBJ1-2	TRBV6-6	-
CASSLTDETQYF	TRBJ2-5	TRBV5-1	few
CASSYVGWRGYTF	TRBJ1-2	TRBV6-5	few